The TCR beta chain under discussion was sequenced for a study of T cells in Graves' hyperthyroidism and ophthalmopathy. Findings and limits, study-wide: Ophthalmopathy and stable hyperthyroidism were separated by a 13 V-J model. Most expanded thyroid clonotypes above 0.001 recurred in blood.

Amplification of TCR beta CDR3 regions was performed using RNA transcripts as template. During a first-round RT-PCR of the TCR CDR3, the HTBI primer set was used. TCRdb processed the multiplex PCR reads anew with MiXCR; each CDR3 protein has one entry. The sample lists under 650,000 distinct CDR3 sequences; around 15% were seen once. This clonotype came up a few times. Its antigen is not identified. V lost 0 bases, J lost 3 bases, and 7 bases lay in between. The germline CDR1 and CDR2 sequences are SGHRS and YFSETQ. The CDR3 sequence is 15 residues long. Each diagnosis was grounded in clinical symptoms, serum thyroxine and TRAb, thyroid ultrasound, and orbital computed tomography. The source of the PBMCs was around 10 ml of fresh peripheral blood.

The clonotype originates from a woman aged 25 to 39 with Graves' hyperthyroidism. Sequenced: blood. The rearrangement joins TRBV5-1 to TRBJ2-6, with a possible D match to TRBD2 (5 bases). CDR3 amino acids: CASSLDGSGANVLTF. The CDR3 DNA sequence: TGCGCCAGCAGCTTGGATGGGAGTGGGGCCAACGTCCTGACTTTC.